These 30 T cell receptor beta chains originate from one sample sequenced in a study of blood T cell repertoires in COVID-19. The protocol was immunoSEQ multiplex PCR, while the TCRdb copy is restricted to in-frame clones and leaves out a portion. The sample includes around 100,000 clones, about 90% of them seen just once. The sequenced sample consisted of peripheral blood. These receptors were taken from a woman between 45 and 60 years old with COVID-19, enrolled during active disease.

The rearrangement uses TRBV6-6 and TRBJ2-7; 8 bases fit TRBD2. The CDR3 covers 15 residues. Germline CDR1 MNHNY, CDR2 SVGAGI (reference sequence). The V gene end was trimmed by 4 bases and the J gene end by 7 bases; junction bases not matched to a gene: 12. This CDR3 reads CASSSRASGPTEQYF. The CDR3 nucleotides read TGTGCCAGCAGTTCTCGGGCTAGCGGGCCCACAGAGCAGTACTTC.

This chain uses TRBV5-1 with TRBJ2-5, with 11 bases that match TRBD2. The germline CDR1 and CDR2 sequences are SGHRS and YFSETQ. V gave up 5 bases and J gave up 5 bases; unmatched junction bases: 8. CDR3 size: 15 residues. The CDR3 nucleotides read TGCGCCAGCAGGGAACTAGCGGGGGCCAGGGAGACCCAGTACTTC. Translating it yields CASRELAGARETQYF.

CDR3 amino acids: CASSSWLANSYEQYF. Written as DNA, the CDR3 is TGTGCCAGCAGTTCATGGCTAGCAAACTCCTACGAGCAGTACTTC. This chain connects TRBV6-2 or TRBV6-3 to TRBJ2-7; a possible D gene is TRBD2 (5 bases). Germline CDR1 and CDR2: MNHEY and SVGEGT. Between the trimmed V and J ends, which lost 4 bases and 0 bases, there was a span of 13 bases. The CDR3 is 15 residues long.

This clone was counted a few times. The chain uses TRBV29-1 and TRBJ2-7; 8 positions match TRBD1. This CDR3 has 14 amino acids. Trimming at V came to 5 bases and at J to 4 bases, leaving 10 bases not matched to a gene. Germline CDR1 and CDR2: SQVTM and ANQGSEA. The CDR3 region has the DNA TGCAGCGTTTGTCAGGACAGGGTAGGGTACGAGCAGTACTTC. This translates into CSVCQDRVGYEQYF.

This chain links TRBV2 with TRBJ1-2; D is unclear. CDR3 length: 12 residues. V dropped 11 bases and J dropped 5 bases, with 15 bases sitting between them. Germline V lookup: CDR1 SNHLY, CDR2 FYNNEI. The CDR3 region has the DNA TGTGCCGGCGGGGAAAATGGATATGGCTACACCTTC. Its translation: CAGGENGYGYTF.

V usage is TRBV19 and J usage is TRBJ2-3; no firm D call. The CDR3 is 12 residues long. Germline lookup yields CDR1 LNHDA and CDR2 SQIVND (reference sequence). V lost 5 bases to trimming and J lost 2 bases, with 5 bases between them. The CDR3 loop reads CASSEHTDTQYF. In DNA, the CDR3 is TGTGCCAGTAGTGAGCACACAGATACGCAGTATTTT. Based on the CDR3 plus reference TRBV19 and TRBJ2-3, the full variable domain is DGGITQSPKYLFRKEGQNVTLSCEQNLNHDAMYWYRQDPGQGLRLIYYSQIVNDFQKGDIAEGYSVSREKKESFPLTVTSAQKNPTAFYLCASSEHTDTQYFGPGTRLTVL.

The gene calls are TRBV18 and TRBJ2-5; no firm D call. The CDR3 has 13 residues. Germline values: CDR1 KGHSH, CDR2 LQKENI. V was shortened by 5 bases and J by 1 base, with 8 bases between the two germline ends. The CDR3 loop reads CASSEQLQETQYF. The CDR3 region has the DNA TGTGCCAGCTCAGAACAGCTCCAAGAGACCCAGTACTTC.

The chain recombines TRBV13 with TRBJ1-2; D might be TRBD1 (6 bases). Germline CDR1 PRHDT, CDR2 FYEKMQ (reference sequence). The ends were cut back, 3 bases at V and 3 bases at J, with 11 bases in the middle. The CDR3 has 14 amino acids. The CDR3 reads CASSFRRGDYGYTF. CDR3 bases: TGTGCCAGCAGCTTCCGCAGGGGTGACTATGGCTACACCTTC.

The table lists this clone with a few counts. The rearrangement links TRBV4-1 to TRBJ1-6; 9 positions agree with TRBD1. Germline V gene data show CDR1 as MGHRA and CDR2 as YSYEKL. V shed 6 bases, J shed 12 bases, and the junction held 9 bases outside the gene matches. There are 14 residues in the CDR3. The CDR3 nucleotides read TGCGCCAGCAGGGGGACAGGGCCCCTTGAACCCCTCCACTTT. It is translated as CASRGTGPLEPLHF.

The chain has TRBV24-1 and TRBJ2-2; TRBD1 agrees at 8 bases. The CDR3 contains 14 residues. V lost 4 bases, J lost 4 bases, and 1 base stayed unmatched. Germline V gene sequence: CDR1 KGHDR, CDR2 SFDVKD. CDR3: CATSEDRVTGELFF. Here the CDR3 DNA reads TGTGCCACCAGTGAGGACAGGGTCACCGGGGAGCTGTTTTTT.

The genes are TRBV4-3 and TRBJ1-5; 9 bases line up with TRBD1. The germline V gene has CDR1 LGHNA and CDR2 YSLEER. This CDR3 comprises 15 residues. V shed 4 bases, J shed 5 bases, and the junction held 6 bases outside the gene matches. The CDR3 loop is CASSLRTGEDQPQHF. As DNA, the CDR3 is TGCGCCAGCAGCCTCCGGACAGGGGAAGATCAGCCCCAGCATTTT.

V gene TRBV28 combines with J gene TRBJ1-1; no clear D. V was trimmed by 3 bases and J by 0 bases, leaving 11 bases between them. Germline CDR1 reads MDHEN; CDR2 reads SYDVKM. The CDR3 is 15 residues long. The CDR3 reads CASSLDWLMNTEAFF. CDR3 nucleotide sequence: TGTGCCAGCAGTTTGGACTGGCTCATGAACACTGAAGCTTTCTTT.

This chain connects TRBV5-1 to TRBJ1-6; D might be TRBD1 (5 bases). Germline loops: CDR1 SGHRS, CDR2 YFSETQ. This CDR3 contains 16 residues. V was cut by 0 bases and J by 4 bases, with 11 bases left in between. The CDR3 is CASSLEGDGYNSPLHF. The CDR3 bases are TGCGCCAGCAGCTTGGAAGGGGATGGATATAATTCACCCCTCCACTTT.

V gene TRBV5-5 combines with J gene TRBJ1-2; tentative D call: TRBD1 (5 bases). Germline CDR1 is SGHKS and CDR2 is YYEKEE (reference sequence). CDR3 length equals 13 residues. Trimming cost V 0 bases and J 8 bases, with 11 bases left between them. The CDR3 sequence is CASSLAGLEGYTF. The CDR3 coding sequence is TGTGCCAGCAGCTTGGCAGGGCTGGAGGGCTACACCTTC.

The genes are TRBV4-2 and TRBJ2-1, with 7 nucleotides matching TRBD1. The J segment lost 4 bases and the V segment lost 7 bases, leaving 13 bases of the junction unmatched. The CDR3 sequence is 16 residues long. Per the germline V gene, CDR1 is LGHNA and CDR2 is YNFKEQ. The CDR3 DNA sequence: TGTGCCAGCACCGGCAAGTCGGGGACAGATTACAATGAGCAGTTCTTC. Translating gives CASTGKSGTDYNEQFF.

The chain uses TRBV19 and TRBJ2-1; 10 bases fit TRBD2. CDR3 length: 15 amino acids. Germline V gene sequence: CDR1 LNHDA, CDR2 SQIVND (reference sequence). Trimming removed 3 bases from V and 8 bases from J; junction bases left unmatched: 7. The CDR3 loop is CASSIGAGGPYEQFF. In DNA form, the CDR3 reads TGTGCCAGTAGTATTGGAGCGGGGGGGCCCTATGAGCAGTTCTTC.

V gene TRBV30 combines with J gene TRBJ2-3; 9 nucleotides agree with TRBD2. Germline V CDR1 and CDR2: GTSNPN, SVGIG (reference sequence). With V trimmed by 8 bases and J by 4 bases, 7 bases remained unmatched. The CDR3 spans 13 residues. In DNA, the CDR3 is TGTGCCCTCTCGCGGGGGGGATCAGATACGCAGTATTTT. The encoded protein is CALSRGGSDTQYF.

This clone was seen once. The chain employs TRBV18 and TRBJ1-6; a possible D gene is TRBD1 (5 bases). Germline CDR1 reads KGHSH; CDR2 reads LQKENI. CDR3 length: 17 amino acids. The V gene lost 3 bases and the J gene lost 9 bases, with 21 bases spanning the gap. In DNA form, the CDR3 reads TGTGCCAGCTCACCTCCCCACGGGCAGGGTGTCAGTTCACCCCTCCACTTT. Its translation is CASSPPHGQGVSSPLHF.

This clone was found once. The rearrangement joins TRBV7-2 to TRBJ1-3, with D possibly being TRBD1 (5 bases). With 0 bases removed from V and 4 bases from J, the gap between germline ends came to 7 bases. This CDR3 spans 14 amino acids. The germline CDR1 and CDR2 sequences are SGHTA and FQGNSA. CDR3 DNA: TGTGCCAGCAGCTTAGCGGGGCCGGGAAACACCATATATTTT. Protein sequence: CASSLAGPGNTIYF.

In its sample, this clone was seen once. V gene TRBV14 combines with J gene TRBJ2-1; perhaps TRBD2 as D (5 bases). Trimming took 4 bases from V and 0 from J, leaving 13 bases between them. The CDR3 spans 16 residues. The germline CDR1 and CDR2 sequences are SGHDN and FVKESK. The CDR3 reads CASSLAFGSSYNEQFF. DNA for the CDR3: TGTGCCAGCAGCCTCGCTTTTGGGAGCTCCTACAATGAGCAGTTCTTC.

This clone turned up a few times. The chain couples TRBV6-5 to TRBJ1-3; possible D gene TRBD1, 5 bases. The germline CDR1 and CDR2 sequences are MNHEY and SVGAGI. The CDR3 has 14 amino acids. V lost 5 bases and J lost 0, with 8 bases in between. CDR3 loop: CASSRGGSGNTIYF. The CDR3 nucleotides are TGTGCCAGCAGTCGCGGGGGCTCTGGAAACACCATATATTTT.

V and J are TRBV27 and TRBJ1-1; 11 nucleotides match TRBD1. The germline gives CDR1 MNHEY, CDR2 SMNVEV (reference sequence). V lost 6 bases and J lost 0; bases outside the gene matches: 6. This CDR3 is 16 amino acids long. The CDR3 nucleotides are TGTGCCAGCAGCAGGGACAGGGGGGGCATGAACACTGAAGCTTTCTTT. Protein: CASSRDRGGMNTEAFF.

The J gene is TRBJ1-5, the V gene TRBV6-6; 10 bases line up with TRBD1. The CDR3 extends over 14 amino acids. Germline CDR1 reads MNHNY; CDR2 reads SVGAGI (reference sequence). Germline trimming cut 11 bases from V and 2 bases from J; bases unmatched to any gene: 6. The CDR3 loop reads CAGKGTGGNQPQHF. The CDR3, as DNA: TGTGCCGGAAAAGGGACAGGGGGCAATCAGCCCCAGCATTTT.

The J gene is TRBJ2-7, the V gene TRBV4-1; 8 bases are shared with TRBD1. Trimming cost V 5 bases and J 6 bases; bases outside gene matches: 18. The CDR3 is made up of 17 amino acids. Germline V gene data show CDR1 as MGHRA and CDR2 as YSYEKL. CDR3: CASSEGVIGQGTPEQYF. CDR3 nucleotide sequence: TGCGCCAGCAGCGAGGGCGTTATAGGACAGGGTACCCCCGAGCAGTACTTC.

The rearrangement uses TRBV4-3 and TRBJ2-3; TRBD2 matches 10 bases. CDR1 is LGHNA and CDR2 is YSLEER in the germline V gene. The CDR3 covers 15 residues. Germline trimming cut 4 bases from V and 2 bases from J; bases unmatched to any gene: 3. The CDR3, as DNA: TGCGCCAGCAGCCCGACTAGCGGGTACACAGATACGCAGTATTTT. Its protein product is CASSPTSGYTDTQYF.

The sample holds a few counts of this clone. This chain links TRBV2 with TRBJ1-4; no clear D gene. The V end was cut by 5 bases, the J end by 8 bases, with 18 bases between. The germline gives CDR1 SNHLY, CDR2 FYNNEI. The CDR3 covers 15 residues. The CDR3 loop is CASSPSSGLREKLFF. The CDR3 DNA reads TGTGCCAGCAGTCCCTCGTCGGGTTTAAGGGAAAAACTGTTTTTT.

The CDR3 loop reads CASRGLDTDTQYF. CDR3 DNA: TGTGCCAGCAGGGGACTAGACACAGATACGCAGTATTTT. The V gene is TRBV6-5, the J gene TRBJ2-3; TRBD2 matches at 8 bases. The germline V gene has CDR1 MNHEY and CDR2 SVGAGI. This CDR3 is built from 13 residues. Trimming took 6 bases from V and 2 from J; bases not matched to a gene: 1.

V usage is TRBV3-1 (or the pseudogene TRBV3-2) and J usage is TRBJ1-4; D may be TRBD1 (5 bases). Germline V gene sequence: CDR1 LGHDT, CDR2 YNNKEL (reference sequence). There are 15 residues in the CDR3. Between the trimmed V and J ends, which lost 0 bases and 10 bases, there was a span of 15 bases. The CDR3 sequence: CASSQDGPRQLKLFF. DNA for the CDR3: TGTGCCAGCAGCCAAGATGGCCCGAGACAGTTAAAACTGTTTTTT.

The CDR3 DNA reads TGTGCCAGCAGCTTGCCGGGGACCTACGAGCAGTACTTC. It encodes CASSLPGTYEQYF. The rearrangement links TRBV5-8 to TRBJ2-7, with TRBD2 as a possible D gene (5 bases). Germline V lookup: CDR1 SGHTS, CDR2 YDEGEE. Trimming shortened V by 1 base and J by 2 bases, and 7 bases separated the two germline ends. The CDR3 length is 13 residues.

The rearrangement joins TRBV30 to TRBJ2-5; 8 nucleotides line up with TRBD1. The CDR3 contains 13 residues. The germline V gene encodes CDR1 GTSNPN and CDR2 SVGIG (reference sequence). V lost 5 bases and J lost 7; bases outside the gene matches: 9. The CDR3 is CAWRTGSKGTQYF. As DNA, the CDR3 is TGTGCCTGGCGGACAGGGAGCAAGGGGACCCAGTACTTC.